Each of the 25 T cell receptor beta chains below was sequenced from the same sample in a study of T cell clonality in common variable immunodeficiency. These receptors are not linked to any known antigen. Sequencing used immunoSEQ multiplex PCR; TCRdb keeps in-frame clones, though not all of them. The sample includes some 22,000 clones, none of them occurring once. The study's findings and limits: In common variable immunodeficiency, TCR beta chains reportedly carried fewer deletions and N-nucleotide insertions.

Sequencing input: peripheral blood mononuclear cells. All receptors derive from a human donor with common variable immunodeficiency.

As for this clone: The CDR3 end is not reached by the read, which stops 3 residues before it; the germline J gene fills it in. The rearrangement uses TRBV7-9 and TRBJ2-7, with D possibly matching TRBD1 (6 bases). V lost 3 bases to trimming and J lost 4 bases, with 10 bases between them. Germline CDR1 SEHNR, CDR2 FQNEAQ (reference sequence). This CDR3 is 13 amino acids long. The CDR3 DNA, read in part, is TGTGCCAGCAGCTTCAGCAGGGGTTACGAG. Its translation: CASSFSRGYE. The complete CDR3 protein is CASSFSRGYEQYF.

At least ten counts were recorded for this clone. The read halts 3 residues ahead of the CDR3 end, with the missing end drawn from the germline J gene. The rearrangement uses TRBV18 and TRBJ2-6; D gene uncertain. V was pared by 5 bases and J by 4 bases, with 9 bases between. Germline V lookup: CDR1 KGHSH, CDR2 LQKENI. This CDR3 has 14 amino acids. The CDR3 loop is CASSSPLGANVLTF. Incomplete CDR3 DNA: TGTGCCAGCTCATCCCCTCTAGGGGCCAACGTC.

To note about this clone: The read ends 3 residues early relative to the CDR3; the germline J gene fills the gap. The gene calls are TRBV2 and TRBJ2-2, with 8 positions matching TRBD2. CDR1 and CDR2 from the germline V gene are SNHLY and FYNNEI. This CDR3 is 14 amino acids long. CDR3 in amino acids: CASSEGIAGRSLFF. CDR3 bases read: TGTGCCAGCAGTGAAGGTATAGCGGGACGGTCG.

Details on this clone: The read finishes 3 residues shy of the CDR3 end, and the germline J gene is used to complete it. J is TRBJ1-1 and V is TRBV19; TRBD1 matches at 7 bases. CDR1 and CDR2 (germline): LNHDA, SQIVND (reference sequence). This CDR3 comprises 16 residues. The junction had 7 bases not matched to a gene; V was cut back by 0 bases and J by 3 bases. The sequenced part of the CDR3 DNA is TGTGCCAGTAGTATAGAAACAGGGGAGGAGGACACTGAA. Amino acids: CASSIETGEEDTE. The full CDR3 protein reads CASSIETGEEDTEAFF.

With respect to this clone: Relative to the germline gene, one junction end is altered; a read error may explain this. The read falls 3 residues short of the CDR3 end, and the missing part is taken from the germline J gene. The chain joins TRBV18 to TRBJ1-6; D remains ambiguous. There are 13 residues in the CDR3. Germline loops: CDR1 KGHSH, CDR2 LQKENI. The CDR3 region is CASSPTNNSPLHF. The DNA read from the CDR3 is TGTGCCAGTTCACCGACAAATAATTCACCC.

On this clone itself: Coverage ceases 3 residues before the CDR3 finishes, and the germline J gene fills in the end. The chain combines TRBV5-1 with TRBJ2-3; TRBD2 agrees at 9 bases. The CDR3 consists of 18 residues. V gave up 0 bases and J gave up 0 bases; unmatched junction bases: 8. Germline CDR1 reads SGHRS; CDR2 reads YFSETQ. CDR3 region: CASSLVLGAGGSTDTQYF. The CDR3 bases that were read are TGCGCCAGCAGCTTGGTTCTTGGAGCGGGGGGTAGCACAGATACG.

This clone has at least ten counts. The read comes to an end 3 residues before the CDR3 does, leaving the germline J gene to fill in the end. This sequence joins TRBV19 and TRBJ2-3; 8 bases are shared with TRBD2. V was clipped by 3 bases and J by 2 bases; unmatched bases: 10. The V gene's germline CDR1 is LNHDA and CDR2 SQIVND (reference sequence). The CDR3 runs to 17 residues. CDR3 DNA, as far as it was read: TGTGCCAGTAGTATCCGCCCCAGCGGGGGACCCACAGATACG. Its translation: CASSIRPSGGPTDT. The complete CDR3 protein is CASSIRPSGGPTDTQYF.

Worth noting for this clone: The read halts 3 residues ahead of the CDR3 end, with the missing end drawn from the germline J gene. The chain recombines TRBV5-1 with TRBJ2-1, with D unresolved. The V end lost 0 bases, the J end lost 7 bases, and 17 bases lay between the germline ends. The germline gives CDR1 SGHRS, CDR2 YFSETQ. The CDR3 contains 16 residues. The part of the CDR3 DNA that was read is TGCGCCAGCAGCTTGGATTCGGTGCTCTACTCGAATGAG. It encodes CASSLDSVLYSNE. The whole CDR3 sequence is CASSLDSVLYSNEQFF.

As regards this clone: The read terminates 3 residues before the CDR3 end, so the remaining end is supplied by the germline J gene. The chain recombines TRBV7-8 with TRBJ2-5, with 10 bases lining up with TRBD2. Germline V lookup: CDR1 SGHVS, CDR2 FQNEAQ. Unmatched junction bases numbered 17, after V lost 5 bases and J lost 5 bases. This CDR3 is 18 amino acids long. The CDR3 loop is CASSPRGGASGGRETQYF. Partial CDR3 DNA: TGTGCCAGCAGCCCACGCGGGGGGGCTAGCGGGGGTAGGGAGACC.

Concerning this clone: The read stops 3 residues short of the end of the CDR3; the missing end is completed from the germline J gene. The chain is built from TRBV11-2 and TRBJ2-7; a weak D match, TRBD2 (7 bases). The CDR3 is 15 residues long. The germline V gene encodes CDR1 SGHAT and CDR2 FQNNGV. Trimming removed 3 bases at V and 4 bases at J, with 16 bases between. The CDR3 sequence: CASSFYGGGHYEQYF. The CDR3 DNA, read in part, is TGTGCCAGCAGCTTCTATGGGGGGGGACATTACGAG. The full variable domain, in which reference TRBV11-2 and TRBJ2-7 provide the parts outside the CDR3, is EAGVAQSPRYKIIEKRQSVAFWCNPISGHATLYWYQQILGQGPKLLIQFQNNGVVDDSQLPKDRFSAERLKGVDSTLKIQPAKLEDSAVYLCASSFYGGGHYEQYFGPGTRLTVT.

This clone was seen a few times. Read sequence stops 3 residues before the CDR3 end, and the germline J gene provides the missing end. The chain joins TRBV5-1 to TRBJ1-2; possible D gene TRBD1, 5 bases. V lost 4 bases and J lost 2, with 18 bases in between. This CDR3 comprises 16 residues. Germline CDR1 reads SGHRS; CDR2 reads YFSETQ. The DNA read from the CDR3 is TGCGCCAGCAGCCCTACGGCGGCAGGGCAGAACTATGGC. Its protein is CASSPTAAGQNYG. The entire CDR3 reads CASSPTAAGQNYGYTF.

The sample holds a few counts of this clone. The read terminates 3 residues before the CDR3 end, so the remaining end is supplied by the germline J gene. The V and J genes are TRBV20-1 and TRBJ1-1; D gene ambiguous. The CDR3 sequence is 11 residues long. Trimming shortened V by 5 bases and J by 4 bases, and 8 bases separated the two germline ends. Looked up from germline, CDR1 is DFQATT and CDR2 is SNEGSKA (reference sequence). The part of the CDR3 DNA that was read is TGCAGTGCTCCGAAGGGCACTGAA. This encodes CSAPKGTE. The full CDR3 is CSAPKGTEAFF.

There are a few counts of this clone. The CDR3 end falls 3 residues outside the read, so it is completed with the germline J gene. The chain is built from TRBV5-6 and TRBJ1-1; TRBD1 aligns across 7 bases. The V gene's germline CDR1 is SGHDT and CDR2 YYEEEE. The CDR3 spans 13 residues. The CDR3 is CASSWARGKEAFF. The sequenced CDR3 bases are TGTGCCAGCAGCTGGGCCAGGGGGAAGGAA. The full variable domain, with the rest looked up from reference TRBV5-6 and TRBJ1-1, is DAGVTQSPTHLIKTRGQQVTLRCSPKSGHDTVSWYQQALGQGPQFIFQYYEEEERQRGNFPDRFSGHQFPNYSSELNVNALLLGDSALYLCASSWARGKEAFFGQGTRLTVV.

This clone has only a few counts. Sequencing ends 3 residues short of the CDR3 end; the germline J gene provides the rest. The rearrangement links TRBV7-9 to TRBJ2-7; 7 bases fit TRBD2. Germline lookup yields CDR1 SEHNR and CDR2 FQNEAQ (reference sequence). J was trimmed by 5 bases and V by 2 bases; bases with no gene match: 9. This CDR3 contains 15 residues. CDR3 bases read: TGTGCCAGCAGCTTACGACGCGGGGGAATTGACGAG. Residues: CASSLRRGGIDE. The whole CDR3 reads CASSLRRGGIDEQYF.

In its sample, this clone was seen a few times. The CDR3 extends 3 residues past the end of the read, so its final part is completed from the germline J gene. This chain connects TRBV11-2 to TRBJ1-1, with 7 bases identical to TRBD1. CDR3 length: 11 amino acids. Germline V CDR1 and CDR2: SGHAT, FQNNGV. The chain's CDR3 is CASRGQVRAFF. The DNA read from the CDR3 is TGTGCCAGCAGAGGACAGGTTCGG. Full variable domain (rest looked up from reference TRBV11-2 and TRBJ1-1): EAGVAQSPRYKIIEKRQSVAFWCNPISGHATLYWYQQILGQGPKLLIQFQNNGVVDDSQLPKDRFSAERLKGVDSTLKIQPAKLEDSAVYLCASRGQVRAFFGQGTRLTVV.

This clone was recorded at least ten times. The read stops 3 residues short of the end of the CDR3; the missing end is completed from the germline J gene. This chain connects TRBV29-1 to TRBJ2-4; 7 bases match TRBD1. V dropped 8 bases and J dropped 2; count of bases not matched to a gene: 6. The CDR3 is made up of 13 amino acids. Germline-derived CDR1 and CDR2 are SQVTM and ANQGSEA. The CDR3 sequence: CSQGTAPKNIQYF. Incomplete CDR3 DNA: TGCAGCCAGGGGACAGCTCCCAAAAACATT. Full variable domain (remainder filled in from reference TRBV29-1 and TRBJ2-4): SAVISQKPSRDICQRGTSLTIQCQVDSQVTMMFWYRQQPGQSLTLIATANQGSEATYESGFVIDKFPISRPNLTFSTLTVSNMSPEDSSIYLCSQGTAPKNIQYFGAGTRLSVL.

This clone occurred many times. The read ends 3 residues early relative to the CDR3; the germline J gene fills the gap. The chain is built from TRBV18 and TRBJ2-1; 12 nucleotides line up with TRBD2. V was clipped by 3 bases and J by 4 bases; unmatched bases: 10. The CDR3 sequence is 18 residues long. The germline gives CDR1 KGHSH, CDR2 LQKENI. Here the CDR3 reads CASSPLAGGPQPYNEQFF. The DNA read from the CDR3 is TGTGCCAGCTCACCGCTAGCGGGAGGGCCTCAACCTTACAATGAG.

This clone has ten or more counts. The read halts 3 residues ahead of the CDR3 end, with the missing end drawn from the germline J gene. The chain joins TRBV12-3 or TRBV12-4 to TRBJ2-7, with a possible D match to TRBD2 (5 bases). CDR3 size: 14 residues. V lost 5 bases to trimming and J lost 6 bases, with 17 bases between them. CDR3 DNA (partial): TGTGCCAGCAGTATATACGACCCCGCGGGCGAG. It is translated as CASSIYDPAGE. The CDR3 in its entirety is CASSIYDPAGEQYF.

CDR3 in amino acids: CSAQDDSSGGAYEQYF. CDR3 DNA, as far as it was read: TGCAGTGCCCAGGACGACTCGAGCGGGGGGGCCTACGAG. The chain joins TRBV20-1 to TRBJ2-7, with 10 bases that match TRBD2. The read terminates 3 residues before the CDR3 end, so the remaining end is supplied by the germline J gene. Unmatched junction bases numbered 13, after V lost 6 bases and J lost 2 bases. CDR3 length: 16 amino acids. The V gene's germline CDR1 is DFQATT and CDR2 SNEGSKA (reference sequence).

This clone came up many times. The CDR3 bases that were read are TGTGCCAGCGCCTCCACCGCAGGCAGTGGGACTGAA. Its protein product is CASASTAGSGTE. The complete CDR3 protein is CASASTAGSGTEAFF. The chain carries TRBV7-2 and TRBJ1-1; D is unresolved. The CDR3 end lies 3 residues beyond the end of the read and is filled in from the germline J gene. V lost 8 bases, J lost 5 bases, and 21 bases lay in between. This CDR3 region has 15 residues. Germline V CDR1 and CDR2: SGHTA, FQGNSA.

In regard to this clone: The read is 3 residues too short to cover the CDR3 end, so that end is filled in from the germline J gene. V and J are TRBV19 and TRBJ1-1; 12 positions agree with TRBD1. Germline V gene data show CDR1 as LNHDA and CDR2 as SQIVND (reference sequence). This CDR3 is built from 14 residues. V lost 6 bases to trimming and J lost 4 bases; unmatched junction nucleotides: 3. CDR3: CASRGQGAVTEAFF. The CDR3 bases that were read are TGTGCCAGTAGGGGACAGGGGGCGGTCACTGAA. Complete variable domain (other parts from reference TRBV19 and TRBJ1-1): DGGITQSPKYLFRKEGQNVTLSCEQNLNHDAMYWYRQDPGQGLRLIYYSQIVNDFQKGDIAEGYSVSREKKESFPLTVTSAQKNPTAFYLCASRGQGAVTEAFFGQGTRLTVV.

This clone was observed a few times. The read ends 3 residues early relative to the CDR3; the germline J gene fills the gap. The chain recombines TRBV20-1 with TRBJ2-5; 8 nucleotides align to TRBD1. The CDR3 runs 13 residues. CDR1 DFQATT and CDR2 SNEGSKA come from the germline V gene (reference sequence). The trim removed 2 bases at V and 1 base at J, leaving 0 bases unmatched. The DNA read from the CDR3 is TGCAGTGCTAGACAGGGGGCCCAAGAGACC. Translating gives CSARQGAQET. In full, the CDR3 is CSARQGAQETQYF.

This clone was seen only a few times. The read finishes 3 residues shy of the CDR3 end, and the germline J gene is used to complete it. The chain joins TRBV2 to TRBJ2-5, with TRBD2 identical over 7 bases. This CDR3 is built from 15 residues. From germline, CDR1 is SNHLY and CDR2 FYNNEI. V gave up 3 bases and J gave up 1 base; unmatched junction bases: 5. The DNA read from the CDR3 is TGTGCCAGCAGTGACGGGGGGTGGACCCAAGAGACC. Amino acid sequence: CASSDGGWTQET. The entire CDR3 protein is CASSDGGWTQETQYF.

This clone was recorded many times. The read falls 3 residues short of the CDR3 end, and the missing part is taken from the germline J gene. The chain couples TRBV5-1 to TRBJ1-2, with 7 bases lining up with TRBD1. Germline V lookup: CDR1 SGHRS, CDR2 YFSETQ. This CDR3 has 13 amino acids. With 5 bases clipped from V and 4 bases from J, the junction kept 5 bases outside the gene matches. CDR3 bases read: TGCGCCAGCAGACCGGGACAGCTCTATGGC. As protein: CASRPGQLYG. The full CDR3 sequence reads CASRPGQLYGYTF.

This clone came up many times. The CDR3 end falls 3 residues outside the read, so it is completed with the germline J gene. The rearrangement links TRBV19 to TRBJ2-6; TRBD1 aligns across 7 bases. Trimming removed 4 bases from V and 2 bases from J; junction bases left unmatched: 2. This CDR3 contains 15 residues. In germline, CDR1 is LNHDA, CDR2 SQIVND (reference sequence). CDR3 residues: CASSTTGAGANVLTF. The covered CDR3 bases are TGTGCCAGTAGTACTACAGGGGCTGGGGCCAACGTC.